This is a list of T cell receptor beta chains from one sample in a study of beta chain features in type 1 diabetes. The table came from immunoSEQ multiplex PCR; TCRdb's copy has only in-frame clones and leaves some out. The data show hundreds of thousands of clones, about 14% seen once. The sample consisted of naive CD4+ T cells from blood. The receptors originated from a man between 18 and 29 years old in good health. The CDR3 runs from the conserved cysteine through the conserved F or W. A D gene is named only where the DNA matches it firmly. Clone size, where shown, is once, few, many, or a class for clones that have expanded.

>TRBV6-5|-|TRBJ1-6|-
TGTGCCAGCAGTTACTCGCTGAGCTCCTATAATTCACCCCTCCACTTT
CASSYSLSSYNSPLHF
>TRBV30|-|TRBJ2-5|-
TGTGCCTGGAGTGTACAGGGATCTGAGACCCAGTACTTC
CAWSVQGSETQYF
>TRBV6-5|-|TRBJ2-7|-
TGTGCCAGCAGTCATCTGGGACAAGCCTACTTC
CASSHLGQAYF
>TRBV7-3|TRBD2|TRBJ2-3|few
TGTGCCAGCAGCTTAAGTGTAACTAGCGGGAACCGTGGGACAGATACGCAGTATTTT
CASSLSVTSGNRGTDTQYF
>TRBV7-9|TRBD1|TRBJ2-1|few
TGTGCCAGCAGCTTAGAGGGGACAGTCTACAATGAGCAGTTCTTC
CASSLEGTVYNEQFF
>TRBV7-2|-|TRBJ2-7|-
TGTGCCAGCAGCTTGCACGGAAGCTCCTACGAGCAGTACTTC
CASSLHGSSYEQYF
>TRBV21-1|-|TRBJ2-4|many
TGTGCCAGGAGCGGGAAGATGGCCAAAAACATTCAGTACTTC
CARSGKMAKNIQYF
>TRBV5-4|-|TRBJ2-1|-
TGTGCCAGCTCACAAGGCGGCTACAATGAGCAGTTCTTC
CASSQGGYNEQFF
>TRBV5-5|-|TRBJ2-7|few
TGTGCCAGCAGCCTCTCTGGGGTAAGAAACTACGAGCAGTACTTC
CASSLSGVRNYEQYF
>TRBV7-3|-|TRBJ2-3|-
TGTGCCAGCAGCTTAAACGCAGATACGCAGTATTTT
CASSLNADTQYF
>TRBV7-2|-|TRBJ1-2|-
TGTGCCAGCAGCTCGGGACCGGGACTCCACTTC
CASSSGPGLHF
>TRBV18|-|TRBJ1-1|-
TGTGCCAGCTCACCAGGGACGGGCGGGCTGAACACTGAAGCTTTCTTT
CASSPGTGGLNTEAFF
>TRBV7-2|TRBD1|TRBJ2-3|-
TGTGCCAGCAGCGCCTCCGGGACAGGGTCGAGTACGCAGTATTTT
CASSASGTGSSTQYF
>TRBV27|TRBD1|TRBJ1-6|-
TGTGCCAGCAGTGGCACTCCGGGACAGGGGGCTTTGGGTGGGAATTCACCCCTCCACTTT
CASSGTPGQGALGGNSPLHF
>TRBV5-1|TRBD1|TRBJ1-2|-
TGCGCCAGCAGCTTCCAACTCAACCGGGACAGGGCCTATGGCTACACCTTC
CASSFQLNRDRAYGYTF
>TRBV4-2|-|TRBJ1-3|-
TGTGCCAGCAGCCAAGATTCTGTGGATGGCACCATATATTTT
CASSQDSVDGTIYF
>TRBV10-3|TRBD2|TRBJ2-5|-
TGTGCCATCAGTGGTCGGCTAGCGGGACCCCAAGAGACCCAGTACTTC
CAISGRLAGPQETQYF
>TRBV30|TRBD2|TRBJ2-7|-
TGTGCCTGGAGTGTACGAGTAGCGGGGGCCTACGAGCAGTACTTC
CAWSVRVAGAYEQYF
>TRBV5-1|-|TRBJ2-1|-
TGCGCCAGCAGCCCAGCGGACCTTCGGAATGAGCAGTTCTTC
CASSPADLRNEQFF
>TRBV6-6|-|TRBJ1-2|-
TGTGCCAGCAGATTGACAGCAACAAATAACTATGGCTACACCTTC
CASRLTATNNYGYTF
>TRBV27|-|TRBJ2-2|-
TGTGCCAGCAGTTTATCCACAGGGACGAACACCGGGGAGCTGTTTTTT
CASSLSTGTNTGELFF
>TRBV27|TRBD1|TRBJ1-5|-
TGTGCCAGCAGTTTATCGACAGGGATCAATCAGCCCCAGCATTTT
CASSLSTGINQPQHF
>TRBV29-1|-|TRBJ2-5|few
TGCAGCGTTGCTAGCCAAGAGACCCAGTACTTC
CSVASQETQYF
>TRBV4-3|-|TRBJ2-7|few
TGCGCCAGCAGCGGCTCGGGGTTAGGGTCCTACGAGCAGTACTTC
CASSGSGLGSYEQYF
>TRBV11-3|TRBD1|TRBJ2-1|few
TGTGCCAGCAGCTTAGAAAGCCGCAGGGGGCGAGTTGAGCAGTTCTTC
CASSLESRRGRVEQFF
>TRBV7-3|TRBD1|TRBJ2-7|-
TGTGCCAGCAGCCCTAAGGGACAGGGGCTCAACGAGCAGTACTTC
CASSPKGQGLNEQYF
>TRBV19|-|TRBJ2-5|few
TGTGCCAGTAGTATTTTGGGCCAAGAGACCCAGTACTTC
CASSILGQETQYF
>TRBV5-1|-|TRBJ1-1|-
TGCGCCAGCAGCTTGGTGAGAGGGGCTGGGGACACTGAAGCTTTCTTT
CASSLVRGAGDTEAFF
>TRBV9|TRBD2|TRBJ2-7|few
TGTGCCAGCAGCGCACGACCCCAACTAGCGGGTTCCTACGAGCAGTACTTC
CASSARPQLAGSYEQYF
>TRBV5-6|-|TRBJ2-1|-
TGTGCCAGCAGCTTGGCCGCGGGGCAAGTGCAGTTCTTC
CASSLAAGQVQFF
>TRBV28|TRBD1|TRBJ2-3|-
TGTGCCAGCAGCAAAGCGGACAGGAGGACAGATACGCAGTATTTT
CASSKADRRTDTQYF
>TRBV5-1|-|TRBJ2-1|-
TGCGCCAGCAGCGAAATCCCCGCTGAGCAGTTCTTC
CASSEIPAEQFF
>TRBV25-1|-|TRBJ1-3|-
TGTGCCAGCAGTGTAACGGGAACCTTTTTGGAAAACACCATATATTTT
CASSVTGTFLENTIYF
>TRBV9|-|TRBJ1-4|-
TGTGCCAGCAGCGTAGTTGGTGAAAAACTGTTTTTT
CASSVVGEKLFF
>TRBV7-2|-|TRBJ2-7|-
TGTGCCAGCAGCTTAGGGATATCGGACGGATGGGAGTACTTC
CASSLGISDGWEYF
>TRBV6-6|-|TRBJ1-2|-
TGTGCCAGCAATCTGCCAGGAGCCTATGGCTACACCTTC
CASNLPGAYGYTF
>TRBV7-9|TRBD1|TRBJ2-2|few
TGTGCCAGCAGCTTAGCCCGGGACAGGGGAACCGGGGAGCTGTTTTTT
CASSLARDRGTGELFF
>TRBV2|TRBD1|TRBJ2-7|-
TGTGCCAGCAGTGAGGAACAGGGGCCCTACGAGCAGTACTTC
CASSEEQGPYEQYF
>TRBV7-9|-|TRBJ2-2|-
TGTGCCAGCAGCCCTCGGCAGGGGTCGAACACCGGGGAGCTGTTTTTT
CASSPRQGSNTGELFF
>TRBV7-2|-|TRBJ2-7|few
TGTGCCAGCAGCTCAAAGACAGGCACCTACGAGCAGTACTTC
CASSSKTGTYEQYF
>TRBV28|-|TRBJ2-7|few
TGTGCCAGCGGGCTCCGGGGGAGCTCCTACGAGCAGTACTTC
CASGLRGSSYEQYF
>TRBV5-4|TRBD1|TRBJ1-1|-
TGTGCCAGCAGCGCGGACAGGGGGAACACTGAAGCTTTCTTT
CASSADRGNTEAFF
>TRBV28|-|TRBJ2-1|few
TGTGCCAGCAGTTTAGCGAAGAATGAGCAGTTCTTC
CASSLAKNEQFF
>TRBV6-6|-|TRBJ2-7|-
TGTGCCAGCAGTTACGGGCAGTCGACCTACGAGCAGTACTTC
CASSYGQSTYEQYF
>TRBV28|-|TRBJ1-5|-
TGTGCCAGCAGTTTACGTGACACTAGCAATCAGCCCCAGCATTTT
CASSLRDTSNQPQHF
>TRBV7-2|-|TRBJ2-7|few
TGTGCCAGCAGCTTAGCGCTAAGGGGCGGGGAGCAGTACTTC
CASSLALRGGEQYF